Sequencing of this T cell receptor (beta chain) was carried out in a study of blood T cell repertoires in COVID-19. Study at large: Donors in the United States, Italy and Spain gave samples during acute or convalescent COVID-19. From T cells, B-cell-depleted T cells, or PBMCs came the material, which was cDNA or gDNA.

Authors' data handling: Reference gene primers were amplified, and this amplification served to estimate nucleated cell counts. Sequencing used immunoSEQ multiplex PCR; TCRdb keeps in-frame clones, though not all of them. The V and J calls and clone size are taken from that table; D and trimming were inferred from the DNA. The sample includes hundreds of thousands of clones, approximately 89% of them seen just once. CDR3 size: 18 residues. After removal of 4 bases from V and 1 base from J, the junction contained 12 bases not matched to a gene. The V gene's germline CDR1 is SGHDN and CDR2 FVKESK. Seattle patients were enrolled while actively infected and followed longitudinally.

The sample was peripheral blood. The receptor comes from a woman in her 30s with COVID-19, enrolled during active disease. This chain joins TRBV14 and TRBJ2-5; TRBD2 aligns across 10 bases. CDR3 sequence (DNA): TGTGCCAGCAGCCGAGGTGGACTAGCGGAGTATTTCCAAGAGACCCAGTACTTC. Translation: CASSRGGLAEYFQETQYF.